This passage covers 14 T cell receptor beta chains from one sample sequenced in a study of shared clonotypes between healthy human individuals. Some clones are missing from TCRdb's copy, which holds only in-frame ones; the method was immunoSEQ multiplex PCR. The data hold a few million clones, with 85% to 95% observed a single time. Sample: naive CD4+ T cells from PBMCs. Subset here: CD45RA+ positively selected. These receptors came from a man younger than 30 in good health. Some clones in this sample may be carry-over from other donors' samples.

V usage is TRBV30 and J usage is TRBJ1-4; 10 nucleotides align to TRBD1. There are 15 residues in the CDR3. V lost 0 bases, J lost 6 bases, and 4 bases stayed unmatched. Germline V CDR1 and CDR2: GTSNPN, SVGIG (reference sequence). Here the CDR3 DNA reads TGTGCCTGGAGTGTAATCGGGACAGGGGATGAAAAACTGTTTTTT. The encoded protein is CAWSVIGTGDEKLFF.

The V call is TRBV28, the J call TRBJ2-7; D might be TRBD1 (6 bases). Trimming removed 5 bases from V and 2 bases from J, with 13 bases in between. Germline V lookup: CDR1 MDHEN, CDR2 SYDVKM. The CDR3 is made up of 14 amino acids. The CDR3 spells CASSTPDRPYEQYF. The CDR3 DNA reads TGTGCCAGCAGTACCCCGGACAGACCCTACGAGCAGTACTTC.

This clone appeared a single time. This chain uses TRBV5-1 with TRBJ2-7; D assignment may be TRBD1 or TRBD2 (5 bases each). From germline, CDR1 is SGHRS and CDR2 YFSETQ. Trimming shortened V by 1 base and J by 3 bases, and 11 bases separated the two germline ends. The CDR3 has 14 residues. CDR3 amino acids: CASSLRDPRYEQYF. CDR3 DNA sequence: TGCGCCAGCAGCTTGAGGGACCCACGCTACGAGCAGTACTTC.

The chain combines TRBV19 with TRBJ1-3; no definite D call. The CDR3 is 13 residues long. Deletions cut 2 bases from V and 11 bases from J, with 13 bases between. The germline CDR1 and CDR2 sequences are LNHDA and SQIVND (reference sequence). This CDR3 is CASSIQSGTSIYF. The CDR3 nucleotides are TGTGCCAGTAGTATACAGAGTGGCACCTCCATATATTTT.

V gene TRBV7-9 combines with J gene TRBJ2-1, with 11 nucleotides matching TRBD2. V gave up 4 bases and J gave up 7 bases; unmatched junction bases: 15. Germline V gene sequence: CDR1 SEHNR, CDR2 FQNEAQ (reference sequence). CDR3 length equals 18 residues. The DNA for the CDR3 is TGTGCCAGCAGCTCCGCAGGAGTAGCGGGAGGGCCTCAAAATGAGCAGTTCTTC. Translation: CASSSAGVAGGPQNEQFF.

CDR3 residues: CASRTGGRDEQFF. The CDR3 region has the DNA TGTGCCAGCAGAACAGGGGGCAGGGATGAGCAGTTCTTC. The rearrangement uses TRBV28 and TRBJ2-1; 9 bases are shared with TRBD1. CDR1 is MDHEN, CDR2 SYDVKM, per germline. This CDR3 spans 13 amino acids. Losses at the gene ends were 6 bases for V and 8 bases for J; bases not matched to a gene: 5.

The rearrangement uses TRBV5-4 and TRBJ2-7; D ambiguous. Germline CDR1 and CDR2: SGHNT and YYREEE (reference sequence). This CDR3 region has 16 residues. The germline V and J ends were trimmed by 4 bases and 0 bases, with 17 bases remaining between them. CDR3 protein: CASSPRNKESSYEQYF. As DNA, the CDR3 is TGTGCCAGCAGCCCCCGGAACAAGGAATCCTCCTACGAGCAGTACTTC.

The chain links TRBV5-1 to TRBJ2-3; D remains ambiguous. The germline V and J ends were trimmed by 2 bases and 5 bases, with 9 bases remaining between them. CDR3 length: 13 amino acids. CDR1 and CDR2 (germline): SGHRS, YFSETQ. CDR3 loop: CASSLGQEDTQYF. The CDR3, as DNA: TGCGCCAGCAGCTTAGGCCAGGAAGATACGCAGTATTTT.

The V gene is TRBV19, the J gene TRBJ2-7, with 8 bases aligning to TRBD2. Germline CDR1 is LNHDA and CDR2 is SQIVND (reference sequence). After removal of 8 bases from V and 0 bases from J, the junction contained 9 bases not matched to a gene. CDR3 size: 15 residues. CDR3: CASRPSSGLSYEQYF. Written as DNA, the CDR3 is TGTGCCAGTCGTCCATCTAGCGGGCTCTCCTACGAGCAGTACTTC.

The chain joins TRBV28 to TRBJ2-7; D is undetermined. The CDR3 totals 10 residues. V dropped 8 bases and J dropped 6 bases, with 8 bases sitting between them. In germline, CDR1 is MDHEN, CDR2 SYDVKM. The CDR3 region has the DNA TGTGCCAGCCAGGATGTCGAGCAGTACTTC. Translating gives CASQDVEQYF. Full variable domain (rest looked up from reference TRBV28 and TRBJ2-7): DVKVTQSSRYLVKRTGEKVFLECVQDMDHENMFWYRQDPGLGLRLIYFSYDVKMKEKGDIPEGYSVSREKKERFSLILESASTNQTSMYLCASQDVEQYFGPGTRLTVT.

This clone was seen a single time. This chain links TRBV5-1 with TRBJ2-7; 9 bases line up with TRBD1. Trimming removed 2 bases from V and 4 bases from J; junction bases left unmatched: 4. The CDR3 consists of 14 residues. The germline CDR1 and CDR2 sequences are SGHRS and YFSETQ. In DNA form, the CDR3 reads TGCGCCAGCAGCTTTACAGGGGGCGAATACGAGCAGTACTTC. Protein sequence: CASSFTGGEYEQYF.

CDR3 protein: CASSLRDSFYEQYF. The CDR3 coding sequence is TGTGCCAGCAGCTTGCGAGACAGTTTCTACGAGCAGTACTTC. This chain links TRBV5-6 with TRBJ2-7; TRBD1 is a possible D gene (5 bases). The CDR3 length is 14 residues. Germline loops: CDR1 SGHDT, CDR2 YYEEEE. V was trimmed by 1 base and J by 3 bases, leaving 11 bases between them.

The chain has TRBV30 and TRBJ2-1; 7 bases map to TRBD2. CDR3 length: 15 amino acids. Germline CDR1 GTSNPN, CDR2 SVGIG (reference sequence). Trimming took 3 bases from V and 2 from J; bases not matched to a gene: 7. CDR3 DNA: TGTGCCTGGAGGAAACCTAGCGGAACCTACAATGAGCAGTTCTTC. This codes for CAWRKPSGTYNEQFF. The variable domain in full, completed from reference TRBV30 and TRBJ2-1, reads SQTIHQWPATLVQPVGSPLSLECTVEGTSNPNLYWYRQAAGRGLQLLFYSVGIGQISSEVPQNLSASRPQDRQFILSSKKLLLSDSGFYLCAWRKPSGTYNEQFFGPGTRLTVL.

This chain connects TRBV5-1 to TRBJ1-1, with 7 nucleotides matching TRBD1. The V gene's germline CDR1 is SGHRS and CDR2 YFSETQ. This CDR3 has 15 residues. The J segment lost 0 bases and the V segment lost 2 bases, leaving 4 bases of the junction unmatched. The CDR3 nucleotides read TGCGCCAGCAGCTTAGGGGACAGTGTGAACACTGAAGCTTTCTTT. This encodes CASSLGDSVNTEAFF.